The 18 T cell receptor beta chains given below trace back to one sample, sequenced in a study of T-cell reconstitution after alpha-beta-depleted transplantation in children. Library preparation (for TCRbeta) was performed with unique molecular identifiers. TCRdb re-called the PCR reads through MiXCR, storing one row per CDR3 protein. The data contain more than 400,000 distinct CDR3 sequences, 43% of them singletons. This material consisted of PBMCs, taken before TCRalphabeta/CD19-depleted stem cell transplant. The receptors derive from a girl aged 2-10 years with aplastic anemia, due to receive a stem cell transplant.

This clonotype was recorded only once. The rearrangement joins TRBV20-1 to TRBJ2-1; D gene uncertain. CDR1 and CDR2 (germline): DFQATT, SNEGSKA (reference sequence). With 4 bases removed from V and 10 bases from J, the gap between germline ends came to 14 bases. The CDR3 contains 12 residues. CDR3 coding DNA: TGCAGTGCTACCCCTTTAGGCAGGGAGCAGTTCTTC. Translation: CSATPLGREQFF.

This clonotype has only a few counts. This rearrangement joins TRBV11-2 to TRBJ2-7, with a possible D match to TRBD1 (5 bases). CDR3 length: 12 amino acids. V was pared by 5 bases and J by 0 bases, with 5 bases between. The germline V gene has CDR1 SGHAT and CDR2 FQNNGV. The CDR3 DNA reads as TGTGCCAGCAGCGGGGCCTCCTACGAGCAGTACTTC. It yields the protein CASSGASYEQYF.

The rearrangement links TRBV20-1 to TRBJ2-5, with a weak D call TRBD2 (6 bases). The CDR3 has 14 amino acids. V lost 5 bases and J 1 base, leaving 14 bases between the germline ends. Germline-derived CDR1 and CDR2 are DFQATT and SNEGSKA (reference sequence). This CDR3 is CSAPLGTRQETQYF. The CDR3 bases are TGCAGTGCTCCCCTCGGGACTCGCCAAGAGACCCAGTACTTC.

The rearrangement links TRBV4-3 to TRBJ2-5, with 8 bases matching TRBD1. This CDR3 is built from 15 residues. V shed 4 bases and J 5 bases; nucleotides not matched to a gene: 9. From germline, CDR1 is LGHNA and CDR2 YSLEER. In nucleotides, the CDR3 is TGCGCCAGCAGCCGAAAGTTGGACAGGGCTGAGACCCAGTACTTC. It encodes CASSRKLDRAETQYF.

The chain combines TRBV5-4 with TRBJ2-1, with 8 bases fitting TRBD1. This CDR3 is 13 amino acids long. In germline, CDR1 is SGHNT, CDR2 YYREEE (reference sequence). Trimming cost V 6 bases and J 8 bases; bases outside gene matches: 7. For the CDR3, the DNA is TGTGCCAGCACCAACCAGGGGGCCTATGAGCAGTTCTTC. This translates into CASTNQGAYEQFF.

V gene TRBV9 combines with J gene TRBJ2-1, with 8 bases lining up with TRBD2. After removal of 2 bases from V and 7 bases from J, the junction contained 8 bases not matched to a gene. From germline, CDR1 is SGDLS and CDR2 YYNGEE. The CDR3 has 15 residues. The CDR3 loop is CASSVGAGEGNEQFF. In DNA, the CDR3 is TGTGCCAGCAGCGTTGGAGCGGGAGAGGGGAATGAGCAGTTCTTC.

There are many counts of this clonotype. The J gene is TRBJ1-5, the V gene TRBV12-3 or TRBV12-4; D is unresolved. V was pared by 3 bases and J by 2 bases, with 14 bases between. There are 16 residues in the CDR3. The CDR3 DNA is TGTGCCAGCAGTTTTCGGCGGGAGGGAGGCAATCAGCCCCAGCATTTT. Its translation is CASSFRREGGNQPQHF.

This clonotype was seen more than once but under ten times. The chain employs TRBV14 and TRBJ2-1; D gene ambiguous. Germline V gene sequence: CDR1 SGHDN, CDR2 FVKESK. This CDR3 is 17 amino acids long. V was shortened by 4 bases and J by 3 bases, with 19 bases between the two germline ends. The CDR3 nucleotides read TGTGCCAGCAGCCTTACCCCATCTAGGGTTGACTACAATGAGCAGTTCTTC. This sequence encodes CASSLTPSRVDYNEQFF.

V usage is TRBV5-6 and J usage is TRBJ1-1, with 10 nucleotides matching TRBD1. The CDR3 covers 17 residues. Germline-derived CDR1 and CDR2 are SGHDT and YYEEEE. Unmatched junction bases numbered 11, after V lost 6 bases and J lost 0 bases. CDR3 nucleotides: TGTGCCAGCAACCCAGAGGGGACAGGGGCCCTGAACACTGAAGCTTTCTTT. Encoded protein: CASNPEGTGALNTEAFF.

This clonotype was seen a few times. This chain joins TRBV28 and TRBJ2-5; the match to TRBD1 covers 9 bases. The CDR3 is 14 amino acids. Germline CDR1 MDHEN, CDR2 SYDVKM. V gave up 5 bases and J gave up 4 bases; unmatched junction bases: 5. CDR3 bases: TGTGCCAGCAGTAGAACAGGGGGCGTAGAGACCCAGTACTTC. It codes for CASSRTGGVETQYF.

This chain joins TRBV3-1 and TRBJ2-7; 10 nucleotides line up with TRBD1. This CDR3 spans 15 amino acids. The trim removed 8 bases at V and 5 bases at J, leaving 12 bases unmatched. Per germline, CDR1 LGHDT and CDR2 YNNKEL (reference sequence). The CDR3 is CASCLTGTGVNEQYF. CDR3 bases: TGTGCCAGCTGCCTGACCGGGACAGGGGTCAACGAGCAGTACTTC.

V gene TRBV5-1 combines with J gene TRBJ1-2, with unresolved D. The V end lost 4 bases, the J end lost 5 bases, and 15 bases lay between the germline ends. The CDR3 spans 14 residues. The germline V gene encodes CDR1 SGHRS and CDR2 YFSETQ. This CDR3 is CASSASRWEYGYTF. The CDR3 DNA is TGCGCCAGCAGCGCATCTAGGTGGGAGTATGGCTACACCTTC.

This clonotype was found many times. The V and J genes are TRBV5-1 and TRBJ1-1, with D possibly matching TRBD1 (5 bases). This CDR3 spans 15 amino acids. CDR1 is SGHRS and CDR2 is YFSETQ in the germline V gene. Trimming shortened V by 2 bases and J by 4 bases, and 15 bases separated the two germline ends. The CDR3, as DNA: TGCGCCAGCAGCTTTCGGGGAACGAGGGGCACTGAAGCTTTCTTT. It codes for CASSFRGTRGTEAFF.

This clonotype was recorded a few times. This chain connects TRBV28 to TRBJ2-1; D may match TRBD1 or TRBD2 (5 bases each). Germline lookup yields CDR1 MDHEN and CDR2 SYDVKM. V was pared by 4 bases and J by 7 bases, with 23 bases between. The length of the CDR3 is 17 residues. The CDR3 nucleotides read TGTGCCAGCAGTTCTTTCGGGACCCGAAGGGCCGGGAATGAGCAGTTCTTC. Its protein is CASSSFGTRRAGNEQFF.

The CDR3 region is CSAREATGRREQYF. The CDR3 DNA reads as TGCAGTGCTAGAGAAGCGACAGGAAGGAGGGAGCAGTACTTC. This sequence joins TRBV20-1 and TRBJ2-7; D might be TRBD1 (6 bases). This CDR3 spans 14 amino acids. V was cut by 0 bases and J by 7 bases, with 16 bases left in between. The germline V gene has CDR1 DFQATT and CDR2 SNEGSKA (reference sequence).

This rearrangement joins TRBV7-2 to TRBJ2-2; 14 bases are shared with TRBD2. V lost 4 bases and J lost 7; bases outside the gene matches: 5. The CDR3 is made up of 16 amino acids. Germline CDR1 and CDR2: SGHTA and FQGNSA. CDR3 sequence reads: CASSSGTSGSIGELFF. Here the CDR3 DNA reads TGTGCCAGCAGCTCCGGGACTAGCGGGAGTATCGGGGAGCTGTTTTTT. Full variable domain (rest looked up from reference TRBV7-2 and TRBJ2-2): GAGVSQSPSNKVTEKGKDVELRCDPISGHTALYWYRQSLGQGLEFLIYFQGNSAPDKSGLPSDRFSAERTGGSVSTLTIQRTQQEDSAVYLCASSSGTSGSIGELFFGEGSRLTVL.

This clonotype occurred a few times. The rearrangement links TRBV20-1 to TRBJ2-3, with 9 bases identical to TRBD2. The CDR3 has 14 residues. CDR1 and CDR2 from the germline V gene are DFQATT and SNEGSKA (reference sequence). V was clipped by 2 bases and J by 9 bases; unmatched bases: 9. CDR3 DNA sequence: TGCAGTGCTAGATTGGCTAGCGGGAAATTAACGCAGTATTTT. Its protein is CSARLASGKLTQYF.

This clonotype was seen at least ten times. The V and J genes are TRBV12-3 or TRBV12-4 and TRBJ2-7; a weak D match, TRBD1 (6 bases). V lost 5 bases to trimming and J lost 2 bases, with 10 bases between them. The CDR3 runs to 13 residues. The DNA of the CDR3 is TGTGCCAGCAGTGCTACAGGGACCTACGAGCAGTACTTC. Residues: CASSATGTYEQYF.